These 19 T cell receptor beta chains originate from one sample sequenced in a study of T cells in Graves' hyperthyroidism and ophthalmopathy. The TCR beta CDR3 regions underwent amplification using RNA transcripts as the source. The HTBI primer set served for first-round RT-PCR of the TCR CDR3. TCRdb reprocessed the multiplex PCR reads via MiXCR and lists one record per CDR3 protein. The profile shows about 560,000 distinct CDR3 sequences, roughly a sixth of them singletons. The specimen was blood. The receptors come from a woman aged 18-35 years with Graves' hyperthyroidism.

This chain's CDR3 is CASSFPGSKAFF. The CDR3, as DNA: TGTGCCAGCAGTTTTCCAGGGAGTAAAGCTTTCTTT. This chain joins TRBV28 and TRBJ1-1, with D perhaps TRBD1 (5 bases). The CDR3 loop spans 12 amino acids. Germline V gene data show CDR1 as MDHEN and CDR2 as SYDVKM. V was cut by 3 bases and J by 9 bases, with 11 bases left in between.

This clonotype was detected only a few times. The rearrangement joins TRBV20-1 to TRBJ2-1, with 9 bases fitting TRBD2. Germline CDR1 DFQATT, CDR2 SNEGSKA (reference sequence). This CDR3 comprises 14 residues. J was trimmed by 5 bases and V by 5 bases; bases with no gene match: 7. CDR3 sequence reads: CSAQEAGGNNEQFF. CDR3 bases: TGCAGTGCTCAAGAGGCGGGGGGGAACAATGAGCAGTTCTTC.

This clonotype was seen a handful of times. V is TRBV28 and J is TRBJ2-1; D possibly corresponds to TRBD2 (6 bases). V gave up 7 bases and J gave up 7 bases, with 20 bases separating them. Per the germline V gene, CDR1 is MDHEN and CDR2 is SYDVKM. The CDR3 extends over 15 amino acids. The DNA for the CDR3 is TGTGCCAGCACCACCGTCCCGGGACTGAGGAATGAGCAGTTCTTC. Encoded protein: CASTTVPGLRNEQFF. The full variable domain, its missing parts supplied by reference TRBV28 and TRBJ2-1, is DVKVTQSSRYLVKRTGEKVFLECVQDMDHENMFWYRQDPGLGLRLIYFSYDVKMKEKGDIPEGYSVSREKKERFSLILESASTNQTSMYLCASTTVPGLRNEQFFGPGTRLTVL.

This clonotype has only a few counts. The chain combines TRBV14 with TRBJ1-1; TRBD1 matches 8 bases. V lost 1 base, J lost 5 bases, and 9 bases stayed unmatched. Per the germline V gene, CDR1 is SGHDN and CDR2 is FVKESK. CDR3 length: 16 amino acids. The DNA of the CDR3 is TGTGCCAGCAGCCAAGGGTGGGGCAGGGGGCCAACTGAAGCTTTCTTT. It yields the protein CASSQGWGRGPTEAFF.

The V call is TRBV11-3, the J call TRBJ1-2, with TRBD1 identical over 7 bases. V dropped 4 bases and J dropped 4; count of bases not matched to a gene: 9. Germline lookup yields CDR1 SGHNT and CDR2 YENEEA. This CDR3 is built from 15 residues. CDR3 nucleotides: TGTGCCAGCAGCTCGACAGGGACCTACGGCTATGGCTACACCTTC. Its protein product is CASSSTGTYGYGYTF.

This sequence joins TRBV2 and TRBJ2-2, with 9 bases lining up with TRBD1. The CDR3 is 15 residues long. Trimming at V came to 6 bases and at J to 1 base, leaving 3 bases not matched to a gene. In germline, CDR1 is SNHLY, CDR2 FYNNEI. Here the CDR3 reads CASRAGQGNTGELFF. DNA for the CDR3: TGTGCCAGCAGAGCGGGACAGGGGAACACCGGGGAGCTGTTTTTT.

The chain couples TRBV5-1 to TRBJ1-1, with no clear D. The V gene's germline CDR1 is SGHRS and CDR2 YFSETQ. The V gene lost 0 bases and the J gene lost 8 bases, with 11 bases spanning the gap. The CDR3 length is 13 residues. CDR3 bases: TGCGCCAGCAGCTTGGCCGGTCGTATAGAAGCTTTCTTT. Encoded protein: CASSLAGRIEAFF. Full variable domain (rest looked up from reference TRBV5-1 and TRBJ1-1): KAGVTQTPRYLIKTRGQQVTLSCSPISGHRSVSWYQQTPGQGLQFLFEYFSETQRNKGNFPGRFSGRQFSNSRSEMNVSTLELGDSALYLCASSLAGRIEAFFGQGTRLTVV.

This clonotype appeared a few times. This rearrangement joins TRBV12-3 or TRBV12-4 to TRBJ1-5, with 7 bases that match TRBD1. V gave up 2 bases and J gave up 4 bases; unmatched junction bases: 2. The CDR3 length is 14 residues. The CDR3 coding sequence is TGTGCCAGCAGTTTAATACAGGGGAATCAGCCCCAGCATTTT. Translated, it gives CASSLIQGNQPQHF.

This clonotype came up many times. The chain joins TRBV5-1 to TRBJ1-4; D is possibly TRBD1 (5 bases). This CDR3 is 14 amino acids long. The V end was cut by 4 bases, the J end by 4 bases, with 11 bases between. Looked up from germline, CDR1 is SGHRS and CDR2 is YFSETQ. CDR3 nucleotide sequence: TGCGCCAGCAGCCACGGGACTAGTAATGAAAAACTGTTTTTT. This translates into CASSHGTSNEKLFF.

In its sample, this clonotype was seen many times. V usage is TRBV7-2 and J usage is TRBJ2-1, with 11 bases identical to TRBD2. The CDR3 contains 15 residues. Looked up from germline, CDR1 is SGHTA and CDR2 is FQGNSA. J gave up 7 bases and V 8 bases, and 10 bases lay outside the gene matches. CDR3 in DNA: TGTGCCAGCTGGACCGGGACTAGCGGATCTAATGAGCAGTTCTTC. This encodes CASWTGTSGSNEQFF.

This clonotype was counted ten times or more. The chain has TRBV20-1 and TRBJ2-3; D gene unclear. The CDR3 length is 13 residues. V lost 6 bases and J 0 bases, leaving 10 bases between the germline ends. In germline, CDR1 is DFQATT, CDR2 SNEGSKA (reference sequence). The CDR3: CSAEAGSTDTQYF. In nucleotides, the CDR3 is TGCAGTGCCGAGGCCGGGAGCACAGATACGCAGTATTTT.

The V gene is TRBV6-1, the J gene TRBJ1-1, with 7 bases identical to TRBD1. This CDR3 has 14 amino acids. Germline assignment: CDR1 MNHNS and CDR2 SASEGT. V shed 8 bases and J 5 bases; nucleotides not matched to a gene: 11. This CDR3 is CASGRQGSSTEAFF. The CDR3 DNA reads TGTGCCAGCGGTAGACAGGGCAGTTCAACTGAAGCTTTCTTT.

This chain links TRBV28 with TRBJ1-6, with D uncertain. Germline CDR1 and CDR2: MDHEN and SYDVKM. Trimming took off 6 bases at V and 5 bases at J, with 17 bases between the two ends. The CDR3 length is 16 residues. CDR3 residues: CASSLNPGRNNSPLHF. CDR3 nucleotide sequence: TGTGCCAGCAGCCTCAACCCGGGCCGTAATAATTCACCCCTCCACTTT.

This clonotype came up many times. The chain carries TRBV7-8 and TRBJ2-5; 8 bases map to TRBD2. The CDR3 runs to 16 residues. V was clipped by 7 bases and J by 5 bases; unmatched bases: 15. The germline V gene encodes CDR1 SGHVS and CDR2 FQNEAQ. DNA for the CDR3: TGTGCCAGCACTCCGGGTATTAGCGGGATAGGTGAGACCCAGTACTTC. It translates to CASTPGISGIGETQYF.

This clonotype was detected only a few times. The chain is built from TRBV12-3 or TRBV12-4 and TRBJ2-2; no reliable D call. V dropped 6 bases and J dropped 8 bases, with 10 bases sitting between them. CDR3 length: 12 amino acids. The CDR3 bases are TGTGCCAGCAGACCCATGTGGGGGGAGCTGTTTTTT. Translation gives CASRPMWGELFF.

This chain joins TRBV12-3 or TRBV12-4 and TRBJ2-1; 14 bases agree with TRBD2. J was trimmed by 5 bases and V by 5 bases; bases with no gene match: 5. The CDR3 consists of 16 residues. CDR3: CASSAGTSGRHNEQFF. Written as DNA, the CDR3 is TGTGCCAGCAGTGCTGGGACTAGCGGGAGACACAATGAGCAGTTCTTC.

This clonotype was recorded a few times. J is TRBJ2-7 and V is TRBV7-2, with TRBD1 matching 7 bases. Germline loops: CDR1 SGHTA, CDR2 FQGNSA. V shed 5 bases and J 3 bases; nucleotides not matched to a gene: 7. The CDR3 covers 14 residues. In DNA form, the CDR3 reads TGTGCCAGCAGCCTCGACAGGGTGGGCTACGAGCAGTACTTC. It yields the protein CASSLDRVGYEQYF.

Many counts were recorded for this clonotype. The chain joins TRBV11-3 to TRBJ1-2, with D uncertain. The ends were cut back, 5 bases at V and 2 bases at J, with 12 bases in the middle. This CDR3 is built from 14 residues. Looked up from germline, CDR1 is SGHNT and CDR2 is YENEEA. For the CDR3, the DNA is TGTGCCAGCAGCGACATGGCGGGGAACTATGGCTACACCTTC. Amino acid sequence: CASSDMAGNYGYTF.

The chain is built from TRBV10-3 and TRBJ2-4; 8 positions agree with TRBD1. The CDR3 runs to 15 residues. V lost 6 bases and J lost 3; bases outside the gene matches: 7. Germline V CDR1 and CDR2: ENHRY, SYGVKD. The CDR3 loop reads CAISRTGQDKNIQYF. The CDR3 nucleotides read TGTGCCATCAGCCGCACGGGACAGGACAAAAACATTCAGTACTTC.